This TCR beta chain was captured in a study of blood T cell repertoires in COVID-19. Study-level information: The study drew acute and convalescent COVID-19 samples from the United States, Italy and Spain.

Participants, 18 to 89 years old, spanned fewer than 25 US areas. Membership in each cohort depended on participant-reported clinical history. CDR3 length equals 15 residues. J lost 9 bases, V lost 3 bases, and 9 bases had no gene match. From germline, CDR1 is KGHSH and CDR2 LQKENI. Clones were sequenced by immunoSEQ multiplex PCR, and TCRdb holds only the in-frame ones, with some missing. Of hundreds of thousands of clones in the sample, approximately 90% are singletons; the top ten hold about 1.4%. The sequence came from a young woman who had been exposed to COVID-19. Specimen: PBMCs or T cells enriched from blood (not recorded which). The chain employs TRBV18 and TRBJ2-1, with TRBD1 identical over 9 bases. CDR3 coding DNA: TGTGCCAGCTCACCCTCCGGGACAGGGAGGGGTGAGCAGTTCTTC. Protein product: CASSPSGTGRGEQFF.